The 14 T cell receptor beta chains listed next were all sequenced from one sample in a study of PD-L1 blockade in urothelial cancer (dated by TCRdb to the late 2010s). The time point tag for this specimen amounts to: pretreatment peripheral blood. The library was produced with the immunoSEQ multiplex PCR assay. This immuneACCESS table, as held by TCRdb, lists in-frame sequences with V and J called but not all clones. Of the missing ones, under half trace to an unresolved V gene in checked studies; the others have no known cause. This sample is represented by 45,000 to 50,000 clones; 75% to 90% of them were singletons. Approximately 1.9% of the sample is taken by the ten largest. Sample: PBMCs, taken around atezolizumab (anti-PD-L1) treatment. These receptors originate from a man aged 45-60 years with urothelial cancer.

J is TRBJ1-1 and V is TRBV28; D gene uncertain. Trimming shortened V by 3 bases and J by 5 bases, and 25 bases separated the two germline ends. The CDR3 is 18 amino acids. Per the germline V gene, CDR1 is MDHEN and CDR2 is SYDVKM. Here the CDR3 reads CASSLGGLVGITGTEAFF. CDR3 nucleotide sequence: TGTGCCAGCAGTTTGGGAGGGCTTGTGGGGATAACGGGGACTGAAGCTTTCTTT.

V and J are TRBV5-6 and TRBJ1-1; TRBD1 agrees at 7 bases. J gave up 5 bases and V 0 bases, and 4 bases lay outside the gene matches. The CDR3 consists of 14 residues. Germline CDR1 SGHDT, CDR2 YYEEEE. The CDR3 sequence is CASSLGDRVTEAFF. The CDR3 DNA is TGTGCCAGCAGCTTGGGAGACAGGGTAACTGAAGCTTTCTTT.

This clone has just a few counts. This CDR3 is also generated by other DNA sequences in the sample. V and J are TRBV15 and TRBJ1-4; D not certain. This CDR3 is built from 13 residues. The germline V gene has CDR1 LNHNV and CDR2 YYDKDF (reference sequence). Trimming pared 1 base from V and 4 bases from J, leaving 4 bases between. In DNA, the CDR3 is TGTGCCACCAGCAGAGCACTTAATGAAAAACTGTTTTTT. Residues: CATSRALNEKLFF.

The CDR3 sequence: CASSTTTGNTIYF. The DNA for the CDR3 is TGTGCCAGTAGTACCACAACAGGAAACACCATATATTTT. The chain carries TRBV19 and TRBJ1-3; D not certain. Between the trimmed V and J ends, which lost 4 bases and 4 bases, there was a span of 8 bases. Germline values: CDR1 LNHDA, CDR2 SQIVND (reference sequence). The CDR3 totals 13 residues.

This clone was detected once. The chain links TRBV7-6 to TRBJ2-7; TRBD2 aligns across 10 bases. There are 17 residues in the CDR3. V lost 1 base, J lost 0 bases, and 6 bases stayed unmatched. CDR1 and CDR2 (germline): SGHVS, FNYEAQ. CDR3 coding DNA: TGTGCCAGCAGCTTAGTCGCTAGCGGGAGTTCCTCCTACGAGCAGTACTTC. Translation gives CASSLVASGSSSYEQYF.

The chain combines TRBV2 with TRBJ1-1, with 7 nucleotides matching TRBD1. Germline V gives CDR1 SNHLY, CDR2 FYNNEI. Trimming removed 8 bases from V and 6 bases from J; junction bases left unmatched: 9. The CDR3 has 13 residues. The chain's CDR3 is CASDQGVISEAFF. The CDR3 DNA is TGTGCCAGCGATCAGGGGGTTATCTCTGAAGCTTTCTTT.

This clone has more than one count but fewer than ten. The sample has other DNA sequences that encode this CDR3 too. The V call is TRBV5-1, the J call TRBJ1-4, with a tentative D call TRBD1 (6 bases). The CDR3 length is 14 residues. Germline assignment: CDR1 SGHRS and CDR2 YFSETQ. V lost 4 bases to trimming and J lost 5 bases, with 12 bases between them. In DNA, the CDR3 is TGCGCCAGCAGCCTCGACGGGACAAATGAAAAACTGTTTTTT. It specifies CASSLDGTNEKLFF.

The V call is TRBV7-3, the J call TRBJ2-1; perhaps TRBD2 as D (7 bases). The V gene's germline CDR1 is SGHTA and CDR2 FQGTGA. V lost 4 bases and J 9 bases, leaving 19 bases between the germline ends. This CDR3 spans 15 amino acids. CDR3 in amino acids: CASSWGLAEGSEQFF. The CDR3 DNA reads TGTGCCAGCAGCTGGGGGCTAGCGGAGGGGAGTGAGCAGTTCTTC. The whole variable domain, filled in from reference TRBV7-3 and TRBJ2-1, reads GAGVSQTPSNKVTEKGKYVELRCDPISGHTALYWYRQSLGQGPEFLIYFQGTGAADDSGLPNDRFFAVRPEGSVSTLKIQRTERGDSAVYLCASSWGLAEGSEQFFGPGTRLTVL.

CDR3 residues: CASRRAAITDTQYF. CDR3 DNA: TGTGCCAGCAGGCGGGCGGCAATCACAGATACGCAGTATTTT. The chain recombines TRBV5-6 with TRBJ2-3, with D possibly matching TRBD2 (5 bases). The CDR3 consists of 14 residues. Looked up from germline, CDR1 is SGHDT and CDR2 is YYEEEE. Trimming stripped 5 bases from V and 2 bases from J, with 12 bases between. Together with reference TRBV5-6 and TRBJ2-3, the CDR3 gives the full variable domain: DAGVTQSPTHLIKTRGQQVTLRCSPKSGHDTVSWYQQALGQGPQFIFQYYEEEERQRGNFPDRFSGHQFPNYSSELNVNALLLGDSALYLCASRRAAITDTQYFGPGTRLTVL.

CDR3 coding DNA: TGTGCCAGTAGTGATGAGAGCTCCTATAATTCACCCCTCCACTTT. Its protein is CASSDESSYNSPLHF. The rearrangement links TRBV19 to TRBJ1-6, with no clear D. The V end was cut by 5 bases, the J end by 0 bases, with 8 bases between. The germline gives CDR1 LNHDA, CDR2 SQIVND (reference sequence). The CDR3 loop spans 15 amino acids. The full variable domain, with the rest looked up from reference TRBV19 and TRBJ1-6, is DGGITQSPKYLFRKEGQNVTLSCEQNLNHDAMYWYRQDPGQGLRLIYYSQIVNDFQKGDIAEGYSVSREKKESFPLTVTSAQKNPTAFYLCASSDESSYNSPLHFGNGTRLTVT.

The chain employs TRBV28 and TRBJ2-3, with 11 bases that match TRBD2. Germline-derived CDR1 and CDR2 are MDHEN and SYDVKM. CDR3 length: 15 residues. V lost 3 bases, J lost 1 base, and 0 bases stayed unmatched. The CDR3 region is CASSLGLAGTDTQYF. DNA of the CDR3: TGTGCCAGCAGTTTGGGACTAGCGGGCACAGATACGCAGTATTTT.

This chain links TRBV5-6 with TRBJ1-1; D call uncertain. Germline CDR1 is SGHDT and CDR2 is YYEEEE. This CDR3 contains 11 residues. The V and J ends lost 0 bases and 8 bases respectively, with 5 bases between them. CDR3 sequence reads: CASSLASEAFF. DNA for the CDR3: TGTGCCAGCAGCTTGGCATCAGAAGCTTTCTTT.

This CDR3 is CASSGQGDQPQHF. The CDR3 DNA follows: TGTGCCAGCAGCGGACAGGGTGATCAGCCCCAGCATTTT. J is TRBJ1-5 and V is TRBV6-1; the match to TRBD1 covers 8 bases. Germline loops: CDR1 MNHNS, CDR2 SASEGT. V lost 6 bases and J lost 5; bases outside the gene matches: 3. CDR3 length: 13 amino acids.

The V and J genes are TRBV14 and TRBJ2-2; maybe TRBD2 (7 bases). Germline V CDR1 and CDR2: SGHDN, FVKESK. Trimming stripped 3 bases from V and 4 bases from J, with 12 bases between. The CDR3 totals 15 residues. CDR3 protein: CASSHRGAVTGELFF. CDR3 sequence (DNA): TGTGCCAGCAGCCACCGGGGGGCGGTCACCGGGGAGCTGTTTTTT.